These T cell receptor beta chains were read from a single sample in a study of shared clonotypes between healthy human individuals. Profiled with immunoSEQ multiplex PCR; TCRdb holds only in-frame clones, not every one. The sample contains around 530,000 clones, around 78% of which appear only once. Sequencing used PBMCs. All receptors come from a woman aged 35 to 49 in good health. Some clones in this sample may be carry-over from other donors' samples. Both conserved end residues are part of each CDR3. D genes are given only for firm matches. Only part of the rows carry a size: once, few, many, or a class if the clone is expanded.

j_gene: TRBJ2-1; d_gene: TRBD2; v_gene: TRBV7-6; abundance: NA; CDR3nt: TGTGCCAGCTCTATAGCGGGGTTACTCTCCTACAATGAGCAGTTCTTC; CDR3aa: CASSIAGLLSYNEQFF
j_gene: TRBJ2-5; d_gene: NA; v_gene: TRBV7-6; abundance: NA; CDR3nt: TGTGCCAGCAGCTTAGTGGGACTTCGCCCCCAAGAGACCCAGTACTTC; CDR3aa: CASSLVGLRPQETQYF
j_gene: TRBJ1-1; d_gene: NA; v_gene: TRBV2; abundance: few; CDR3nt: TGTGCCAGCACCAGAGGGGCAGGAGGAACTGAAGCTTTCTTT; CDR3aa: CASTRGAGGTEAFF
j_gene: TRBJ2-7; d_gene: TRBD2; v_gene: TRBV4-1; abundance: NA; CDR3nt: TGCGCCAGCAGCCAAGGGCCGGGAGGTAGTGGGCTCCACGAGCAGTACTTC; CDR3aa: CASSQGPGGSGLHEQYF
j_gene: TRBJ2-6; d_gene: NA; v_gene: TRBV29-1; abundance: NA; CDR3nt: TGCAGCGTTTTTGAGATAGTAACCTCTGGGGCCAACGTCCTGACTTTC; CDR3aa: CSVFEIVTSGANVLTF
j_gene: TRBJ1-1; d_gene: NA; v_gene: TRBV10-1; abundance: NA; CDR3nt: TGCGCCAGCAGAGAAGGGGGAACTGAAGCTTTCTTT; CDR3aa: CASREGGTEAFF
j_gene: TRBJ1-4; d_gene: NA; v_gene: TRBV7-2; abundance: NA; CDR3nt: TGTGCCAGCAGACCAAGCGGAGTGGGTGAAAAACTGTTTTTT; CDR3aa: CASRPSGVGEKLFF
j_gene: TRBJ2-7; d_gene: TRBD1; v_gene: TRBV27; abundance: NA; CDR3nt: TGTGCCAGCAGTTTCGGACAGGATAACTACGAGCAGTACTTC; CDR3aa: CASSFGQDNYEQYF
j_gene: TRBJ1-1; d_gene: NA; v_gene: TRBV11-2; abundance: NA; CDR3nt: TGTGCCAGCAGCTTAGTCTCTGCGCCGAACACTGAAGCTTTCTTT; CDR3aa: CASSLVSAPNTEAFF
j_gene: TRBJ2-7; d_gene: TRBD2; v_gene: TRBV18; abundance: few; CDR3nt: TGTGCCAGCTCGCCACTAGCGGGAGGTGGATACGAGCAGTACTTC; CDR3aa: CASSPLAGGGYEQYF
j_gene: TRBJ2-7; d_gene: TRBD1; v_gene: TRBV6-4; abundance: NA; CDR3nt: TGTGCCAGCAGTGACTCACCGGGACAGGGGGACTACGAGCAGTACTTC; CDR3aa: CASSDSPGQGDYEQYF
j_gene: TRBJ2-7; d_gene: NA; v_gene: TRBV7-8; abundance: NA; CDR3nt: TGTGCCAGCAGCTGGGGAGGCGCGTACGAGCAGTACTTC; CDR3aa: CASSWGGAYEQYF
j_gene: TRBJ1-4; d_gene: NA; v_gene: TRBV2; abundance: NA; CDR3nt: TGTGCCAGCAGGGGACCGGGAGCTAATGAAAAACTGTTTTTT; CDR3aa: CASRGPGANEKLFF
j_gene: TRBJ2-4; d_gene: TRBD1; v_gene: TRBV2; abundance: NA; CDR3nt: TGTGCCAGCAGGGAAAGACAGGGCGCCAGCGACATTCAGTACTTC; CDR3aa: CASRERQGASDIQYF
j_gene: TRBJ2-4; d_gene: NA; v_gene: TRBV6-5; abundance: once; CDR3nt: TGTGCCAGCAGTTCGGGATTTAGGAAAAACATTCAGTACTTC; CDR3aa: CASSSGFRKNIQYF
j_gene: TRBJ2-7; d_gene: TRBD2; v_gene: TRBV7-2; abundance: many; CDR3nt: TGTGCCAGCAGCTTAGGACCTAGCGGGAGGGCTCACGAGCAGTACTTC; CDR3aa: CASSLGPSGRAHEQYF
j_gene: TRBJ2-7; d_gene: NA; v_gene: TRBV7-8; abundance: NA; CDR3nt: TGTGCCAGCAGCTCTAAGGGACCCTCCTACTACGAGCAGTACTTC; CDR3aa: CASSSKGPSYYEQYF
j_gene: TRBJ2-5; d_gene: TRBD2; v_gene: TRBV2; abundance: NA; CDR3nt: TGTGCCAGCAGAATAAGACTAGCGGGAGGTCTGGAGACCCAGTACTTC; CDR3aa: CASRIRLAGGLETQYF
j_gene: TRBJ2-2; d_gene: TRBD2; v_gene: TRBV14; abundance: once; CDR3nt: TGTGCCAGCAGGGCGAGCGGGAGGGCCGCCGGGGAGCTGTTTTTT; CDR3aa: CASRASGRAAGELFF
j_gene: TRBJ2-7; d_gene: TRBD2; v_gene: TRBV4-2; abundance: NA; CDR3nt: TGTGCCAGCAGCCAAGTAGCGGGAGGGCGGGAGTTAGACTACGAGCAGTACTTC; CDR3aa: CASSQVAGGRELDYEQYF
j_gene: TRBJ2-3; d_gene: NA; v_gene: TRBV9; abundance: NA; CDR3nt: TGTGCCAGCAGCGACACCGCTAGCACAGATACGCAGTATTTT; CDR3aa: CASSDTASTDTQYF
j_gene: TRBJ1-1; d_gene: TRBD1; v_gene: TRBV6-5; abundance: NA; CDR3nt: TGTGCCAGCAAGGGGGACAGCCCTTTGACTGAAGCTTTCTTT; CDR3aa: CASKGDSPLTEAFF
j_gene: TRBJ2-5; d_gene: NA; v_gene: TRBV5-1; abundance: NA; CDR3nt: TGCGCCAGCAGCTTGGCCGGACCCCAAGAGACCCAGTACTTC; CDR3aa: CASSLAGPQETQYF
j_gene: TRBJ2-1; d_gene: TRBD1; v_gene: TRBV7-8; abundance: few; CDR3nt: TGTGCCAGCAGCGGCGGGACAGGTCCATGGCATGAGCAGTTCTTC; CDR3aa: CASSGGTGPWHEQFF
j_gene: TRBJ2-1; d_gene: NA; v_gene: TRBV7-3; abundance: NA; CDR3nt: TGTGCCAGCAGCTTAACTTGGCAGGAGCACAATGAGCAGTTCTTC; CDR3aa: CASSLTWQEHNEQFF
j_gene: TRBJ2-1; d_gene: TRBD2; v_gene: TRBV18; abundance: few; CDR3nt: TGTGCCAGCTCACCACCGAGCGGGAGTGTTTATAGTGAGCAGTTCTTC; CDR3aa: CASSPPSGSVYSEQFF
j_gene: TRBJ2-7; d_gene: TRBD1; v_gene: TRBV27; abundance: NA; CDR3nt: TGTGCCAGCAACGCAAAGGACAGGGGCCCCTACGAGCAGTACTTC; CDR3aa: CASNAKDRGPYEQYF
j_gene: TRBJ1-3; d_gene: NA; v_gene: TRBV25-1; abundance: NA; CDR3nt: TGTGCCAGCAGTGGTGGAAACACCATATATTTT; CDR3aa: CASSGGNTIYF